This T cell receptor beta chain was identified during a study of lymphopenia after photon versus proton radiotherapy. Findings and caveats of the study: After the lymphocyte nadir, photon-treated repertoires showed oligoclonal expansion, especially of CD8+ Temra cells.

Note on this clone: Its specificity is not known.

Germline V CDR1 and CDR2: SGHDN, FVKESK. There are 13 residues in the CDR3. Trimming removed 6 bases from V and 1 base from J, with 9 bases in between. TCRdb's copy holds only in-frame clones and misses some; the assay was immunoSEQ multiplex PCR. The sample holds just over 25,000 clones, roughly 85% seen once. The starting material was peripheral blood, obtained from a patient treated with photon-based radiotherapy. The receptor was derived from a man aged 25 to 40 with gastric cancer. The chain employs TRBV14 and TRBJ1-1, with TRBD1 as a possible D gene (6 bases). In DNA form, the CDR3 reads TGTGCCAGCAGGGACAGCAAGAACACTGAAGCTTTCTTT. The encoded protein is CASRDSKNTEAFF.